One and the same sample provided the 19 T cell receptor beta chains below, sequenced in a study of CD8+ T cells in alopecia areata. Extraction and reverse transcription of RNA yielded cDNA as the sequencing template. Repertoires were generated with immunoSEQ multiplex PCR, while TCRdb's copy carries only in-frame clones and drops some. The profile shows some 170,000 clones, roughly 66% of them singletons. This specimen consisted of CD8+ T cells sorted from blood, obtained at week 0. These receptors were collected from a human donor with alopecia areata.

Of note for this clone: Sequence at one end of the junction differs from germline and may be a read error. V usage is TRBV29-1 and J usage is TRBJ2-2; D may be TRBD2 (7 bases). CDR1 is SQVTM and CDR2 is ANQGSEA in the germline V gene. The CDR3 has 14 amino acids. The CDR3 loop is CSGGHREGTGELFF. CDR3 sequence (DNA): TGCAGCGGGGGTCACAGGGAGGGGACCGGAGAGCTGTTTTTT.

The V gene is TRBV10-2, the J gene TRBJ2-5; TRBD2 might be the D (6 bases). The germline V and J ends were trimmed by 2 bases and 5 bases, with 15 bases remaining between them. The CDR3 length is 15 residues. Germline CDR1 reads WSHSY; CDR2 reads SAAADI. CDR3 bases: TGCGCCAGCAGTGAGCGCGGGGAGAGGGTTGAGACCCAGTACTTC. Translation: CASSERGERVETQYF.

The chain couples TRBV30 to TRBJ1-2, with 9 bases matching TRBD1. The junction had 10 bases not matched to a gene; V was cut back by 5 bases and J by 6 bases. This CDR3 region has 14 residues. Germline V lookup: CDR1 GTSNPN, CDR2 SVGIG (reference sequence). CDR3 sequence reads: CAWVPPDRGNGYTF. In DNA, the CDR3 is TGTGCCTGGGTCCCCCCGGACAGGGGTAATGGCTACACCTTC.

Many counts were recorded for this clone. The chain has TRBV4-2 and TRBJ2-2; 7 bases are a match to TRBD2. CDR3 length equals 15 residues. From germline, CDR1 is LGHNA and CDR2 YNFKEQ. J lost 3 bases, V lost 4 bases, and 5 bases had no gene match. The CDR3 DNA is TGTGCCAGCAGCCCGGGACTAACGGACACCGGGGAGCTGTTTTTT. Translating it yields CASSPGLTDTGELFF.

The chain couples TRBV6-5 to TRBJ1-1; 8 positions agree with TRBD1. CDR1 is MNHEY and CDR2 is SVGAGI in the germline V gene. The CDR3 runs to 15 residues. With V trimmed by 6 bases and J by 3 bases, 9 bases remained unmatched. CDR3 DNA: TGTGCCAGCAGGCACACGGACAGGGCGGACACTGAAGCTTTCTTT. Translation: CASRHTDRADTEAFF.

This clone was detected once. The rearrangement uses TRBV9 and TRBJ2-3; the D gene is possibly TRBD1 (6 bases). Germline V gene sequence: CDR1 SGDLS, CDR2 YYNGEE. The CDR3 covers 16 residues. The ends were cut back, 1 base at V and 2 bases at J, with 14 bases in the middle. The CDR3: CASSVSTGTHTDTQYF. In DNA, the CDR3 is TGTGCCAGCAGCGTATCAACCGGGACACACACAGATACGCAGTATTTT.

This clone showed up just a few times. The chain carries TRBV19 and TRBJ1-1, with D possibly matching TRBD1 (5 bases). This CDR3 has 12 amino acids. The germline gives CDR1 LNHDA, CDR2 SQIVND (reference sequence). The V gene lost 5 bases and the J gene lost 5 bases, with 9 bases spanning the gap. The CDR3 sequence is CASSGGITEAFF. The CDR3 DNA reads TGTGCCAGTAGTGGGGGGATTACTGAAGCTTTCTTT.

V usage is TRBV7-8 and J usage is TRBJ2-7; D ambiguous. The CDR3 loop spans 19 amino acids. V was clipped by 0 bases and J by 0 bases, with 21 bases between them. Germline V gene data show CDR1 as SGHVS and CDR2 as FQNEAQ. The CDR3 DNA follows: TGTGCCAGCAGCTTAGCCATCGGAAGTCGGCTATTATTCTCCTACGAGCAGTACTTC. It specifies CASSLAIGSRLLFSYEQYF. The full variable domain, completed using reference TRBV7-8 and TRBJ2-7, is GAGVSQSPRYKVAKRGQDVALRCDPISGHVSLFWYQQALGQGPEFLTYFQNEAQLDKSGLPSDRFFAERPEGSVSTLKIQRTQQEDSAVYLCASSLAIGSRLLFSYEQYFGPGTRLTVT.

This chain connects TRBV7-8 to TRBJ2-3, with 10 bases lining up with TRBD2. The germline V gene encodes CDR1 SGHVS and CDR2 FQNEAQ. The CDR3 covers 18 residues. J gave up 2 bases and V 7 bases, and 15 bases lay outside the gene matches. The CDR3 sequence: CASNLKRIAGGNTDTQYF. The CDR3, as DNA: TGTGCCAGCAACCTAAAACGAATAGCGGGAGGAAACACAGATACGCAGTATTTT.

V and J are TRBV5-6 and TRBJ2-3, with a weak D call TRBD2 (6 bases). The CDR3 covers 14 residues. Trimming took 3 bases from V and 6 from J, leaving 14 bases between them. The germline V gene has CDR1 SGHDT and CDR2 YYEEEE. The CDR3 DNA reads TGTGCCAGCAGCTGGGGGACTGGTGGGGATACGCAGTATTTT. Protein sequence: CASSWGTGGDTQYF.

The CDR3 region is CAISAGTPNYGYTF. The CDR3 DNA follows: TGTGCCATCAGTGCCGGGACCCCTAACTATGGCTACACCTTC. This chain connects TRBV10-3 to TRBJ1-2; TRBD1 might be the D (5 bases). This CDR3 is 14 amino acids long. Germline-derived CDR1 and CDR2 are ENHRY and SYGVKD. Trimming left V 4 bases short and J 0 bases short, with 9 bases between.

The V and J genes are TRBV2 and TRBJ2-1; no clear D. The CDR3 totals 10 residues. Germline CDR1 reads SNHLY; CDR2 reads FYNNEI. V shed 7 bases and J shed 4 bases, with 2 bases lying between them. In DNA form, the CDR3 reads TGTGCCAGCACTTACAATGAGCAGTTCTTC. Translated, it gives CASTYNEQFF. Drawing the rest from reference TRBV2 and TRBJ2-1, the complete variable domain is EPEVTQTPSHQVTQMGQEVILRCVPISNHLYFYWYRQILGQKVEFLVSFYNNEISEKSEIFDDQFSVERPDGSNFTLKIRSTKLEDSAMYFCASTYNEQFFGPGTRLTVL.

The chain recombines TRBV30 with TRBJ2-1; D not resolved. The CDR3 contains 12 residues. CDR1 and CDR2 (germline): GTSNPN, SVGIG (reference sequence). V lost 2 bases and J 7 bases, leaving 9 bases between the germline ends. CDR3 nucleotide sequence: TGTGCCTGGAGTCCGTTGGAGAATGAGCAGTTCTTC. Its translation is CAWSPLENEQFF.

This clone was seen more than once but under ten times. The chain joins TRBV5-6 to TRBJ2-2; either TRBD1 or TRBD2 may fit D (5 bases each). The germline V and J ends were trimmed by 2 bases and 2 bases, with 10 bases remaining between them. The CDR3 covers 15 residues. Germline V gene lookup returns CDR1 SGHDT and CDR2 YYEEEE. The CDR3 here is CASSFPGPNTGELFF. As DNA, the CDR3 is TGTGCCAGCAGCTTTCCGGGACCTAACACCGGGGAGCTGTTTTTT.

In this sample, this clone turned up a few times. The chain is built from TRBV5-1 and TRBJ1-2; the D gene is possibly TRBD1 (6 bases). The CDR3 length is 14 residues. Germline V gene sequence: CDR1 SGHRS, CDR2 YFSETQ. The V and J ends lost 2 bases and 6 bases respectively, with 14 bases between them. CDR3 sequence: CASSFGGDSDGYTF. Written as DNA, the CDR3 is TGCGCCAGCAGCTTTGGGGGCGACAGTGATGGCTACACCTTC.

The chain has TRBV9 and TRBJ2-7; D remains ambiguous. Looked up from germline, CDR1 is SGDLS and CDR2 is YYNGEE. There are 13 residues in the CDR3. V lost 0 bases, J lost 2 bases, and 6 bases lay in between. Here the CDR3 reads CASSVDPTYEQYF. The DNA of the CDR3 is TGTGCCAGCAGCGTAGACCCCACCTACGAGCAGTACTTC.

This clone appeared a single time. The V and J genes are TRBV5-6 and TRBJ2-4; possible D gene TRBD2, 5 bases. The CDR3 is 12 amino acids. Deletions cut 2 bases from V and 9 bases from J, with 9 bases between. Germline V gives CDR1 SGHDT, CDR2 YYEEEE. CDR3 sequence: CASSLGSVIQYF. As DNA, the CDR3 is TGTGCCAGCAGCTTAGGGAGTGTCATTCAGTACTTC.

The chain uses TRBV7-9 and TRBJ1-2; perhaps TRBD1 as D (6 bases). Germline V gene data show CDR1 as SEHNR and CDR2 as FQNEAQ (reference sequence). The germline V and J ends were trimmed by 5 bases and 1 base, with 14 bases remaining between them. This CDR3 region has 15 residues. The CDR3 is CASSLHRELNYGYTF. CDR3 coding DNA: TGTGCCAGCAGCCTACACAGGGAACTTAACTATGGCTACACCTTC.

This clone was seen a few times. The same CDR3 is also encoded by other DNA sequences in this sample. The CDR3 nucleotides are TGTGCCAGCAGGCGTGGGGATCAGCCCCAGCATTTT. Translating gives CASRRGDQPQHF. This chain connects TRBV27 to TRBJ1-5; D is ambiguous. V lost 6 bases and J lost 5, with 8 bases in between. Germline CDR1 is MNHEY and CDR2 is SMNVEV (reference sequence). The CDR3 extends over 12 amino acids.